The 25 T cell receptor beta chains below come from one sample, sequenced in a study of blood T cell repertoires in COVID-19. Using immunoSEQ multiplex PCR, the repertoire was profiled, and TCRdb retains in-frame clones only, with some absent. This table has over 45,000 clones, roughly 87% appearing once. Sequenced sample: peripheral blood. These receptors came from a woman older than 75 with acute or convalescent COVID-19.

The chain uses TRBV27 and TRBJ1-1; 7 positions agree with TRBD1. CDR1 is MNHEY, CDR2 SMNVEV, per germline (reference sequence). The CDR3 covers 17 residues. The ends lost 4 bases at V and 4 bases at J; junction bases unmatched: 15. This CDR3 reads CASSYLQGNLSPTEAFF. Written as DNA, the CDR3 is TGTGCCAGCAGTTACCTACAGGGGAACCTCAGTCCCACTGAAGCTTTCTTT.

The chain is built from TRBV6-1 and TRBJ1-5; perhaps TRBD1 as D (5 bases). Germline V gene lookup returns CDR1 MNHNS and CDR2 SASEGT. The CDR3 contains 14 residues. The V end lost 0 bases, the J end lost 7 bases, and 10 bases lay between the germline ends. CDR3 coding DNA: TGTGCCAGCAGTGAAGCTGGGGGGGAGCAGCCCCAGCATTTT. Amino acids: CASSEAGGEQPQHF.

The chain carries TRBV5-6 and TRBJ1-5, with a possible D match to TRBD1 (6 bases). Trimming shortened V by 4 bases and J by 8 bases, and 13 bases separated the two germline ends. Germline CDR1 and CDR2: SGHDT and YYEEEE. CDR3 length equals 13 residues. CDR3 region: CASSRTGGEPQHF. CDR3 bases: TGTGCCAGCAGCCGGACGGGGGGCGAGCCCCAGCATTTT.

This chain connects TRBV5-1 to TRBJ2-1; 11 bases match TRBD2. Per germline, CDR1 SGHRS and CDR2 YFSETQ. This CDR3 is 15 amino acids long. The ends lost 4 bases at V and 7 bases at J; junction bases unmatched: 7. The DNA of the CDR3 is TGCGCCAGCAGCCCTCTAGCGGGGGGTGATAATGAGCAGTTCTTC. Translated: CASSPLAGGDNEQFF.

The V call is TRBV4-1, the J call TRBJ2-5; 8 bases map to TRBD1. This CDR3 has 15 amino acids. CDR1 and CDR2 (germline): MGHRA, YSYEKL. The V segment lost 4 bases and the J segment 5 bases; nucleotides outside the gene matches: 9. In DNA, the CDR3 is TGCGCCAGCAGCCCTACGGACAGGGTCTACGAGACCCAGTACTTC. It codes for CASSPTDRVYETQYF.

This sequence joins TRBV6-5 and TRBJ2-1, with TRBD2 matching over 9 bases. Trimming removed 6 bases from V and 9 bases from J; junction bases left unmatched: 6. CDR1 and CDR2 from the germline V gene are MNHEY and SVGAGI. The CDR3 length is 13 residues. Here the CDR3 reads CASRAGGPPEQFF. CDR3 coding DNA: TGTGCCAGCAGGGCGGGGGGGCCGCCTGAGCAGTTCTTC.

This sequence joins TRBV14 and TRBJ1-2, with 9 bases identical to TRBD1. Per the germline V gene, CDR1 is SGHDN and CDR2 is FVKESK. V was pared by 3 bases and J by 4 bases, with 9 bases of the junction left unmatched. This CDR3 contains 16 residues. CDR3 nucleotides: TGTGCCAGCAGCCAGGACAGGGGCGTACTCGCCTATGGCTACACCTTC. Protein: CASSQDRGVLAYGYTF.

CDR3 amino acids: CASSDLFSGNTIYF. The CDR3 bases are TGTGCCAGCAGTGACCTGTTCTCTGGAAACACCATATATTTT. The chain joins TRBV2 to TRBJ1-3; no definite D call. Germline V lookup: CDR1 SNHLY, CDR2 FYNNEI. The CDR3 consists of 14 residues. Trimming stripped 3 bases from V and 0 bases from J, with 6 bases between. The full variable domain, with the rest looked up from reference TRBV2 and TRBJ1-3, is EPEVTQTPSHQVTQMGQEVILRCVPISNHLYFYWYRQILGQKVEFLVSFYNNEISEKSEIFDDQFSVERPDGSNFTLKIRSTKLEDSAMYFCASSDLFSGNTIYFGEGSWLTVV.

The chain combines TRBV5-5 with TRBJ2-3; 8 bases agree with TRBD2. V lost 1 base and J lost 6; bases outside the gene matches: 7. Germline V gene sequence: CDR1 SGHKS, CDR2 YYEKEE (reference sequence). There are 15 residues in the CDR3. Here the CDR3 reads CASSLLAGLADTQYF. The DNA for the CDR3 is TGTGCCAGCAGCTTGCTAGCGGGCCTGGCGGATACGCAGTATTTT. Together with reference TRBV5-5 and TRBJ2-3, the CDR3 gives the full variable domain: DAGVTQSPTHLIKTRGQQVTLRCSPISGHKSVSWYQQVLGQGPQFIFQYYEKEERGRGNFPDRFSARQFPNYSSELNVNALLLGDSALYLCASSLLAGLADTQYFGPGTRLTVL.

The V call is TRBV7-5, the J call TRBJ1-6. TRBV7-5 is marked as a pseudogene. The length of the CDR3 is 18 residues. In DNA form, the CDR3 reads TGTGCCAGAAGCTACCCACCTGTCCGGTCGCGCCATAATTCACCCCTCCACTTT. Translated: CARSYPPVRSRHNSPLHF.

CDR3 in DNA: TGTGCCAGCAGCCATAACCCTGGTGGACAGCGAAGCTCCTACGAGCAGTACTTC. It codes for CASSHNPGGQRSSYEQYF. The chain uses TRBV7-9 and TRBJ2-7; maybe TRBD1 (6 bases). CDR1 and CDR2 from the germline V gene are SEHNR and FQNEAQ (reference sequence). Trimming pared 5 bases from V and 0 bases from J, leaving 23 bases between. The CDR3 runs 18 residues.

This chain links TRBV6-5 with TRBJ2-5; TRBD2 agrees at 8 bases. V trimming: 4 bases; J trimming: 5 bases; junction bases outside the gene matches: 9. From germline, CDR1 is MNHEY and CDR2 SVGAGI. CDR3 length: 15 amino acids. CDR3 residues: CASSSRGASRETQYF. The CDR3, as DNA: TGTGCCAGCAGTTCGCGGGGGGCCTCCCGGGAGACCCAGTACTTC.

The chain is built from TRBV6-5 and TRBJ1-6, with 9 bases identical to TRBD1. Germline CDR1 is MNHEY and CDR2 is SVGAGI. The CDR3 has 14 amino acids. Unmatched junction bases numbered 6, after V lost 5 bases and J lost 10 bases. The CDR3 DNA is TGTGCCAGCAGTCAACGGGACAGGGAATCACCCCTCCACTTT. Encoded protein: CASSQRDRESPLHF.

J is TRBJ1-1 and V is TRBV28; D ambiguous. This CDR3 contains 14 residues. V was trimmed by 0 bases and J by 1 base, leaving 6 bases between them. Germline V CDR1 and CDR2: MDHEN, SYDVKM. Here the CDR3 reads CASSLWRENTEAFF. The CDR3 coding sequence is TGTGCCAGCAGTTTATGGAGGGAGAACACTGAAGCTTTCTTT.

The chain combines TRBV2 with TRBJ2-4; weak D call: TRBD1 (6 bases). This CDR3 has 15 residues. Per the germline V gene, CDR1 is SNHLY and CDR2 is FYNNEI. The V end was cut by 10 bases, the J end by 0 bases, with 16 bases between. The CDR3 region has the DNA TGTGCCATTACCACGACAGGTTTAGCCAAAAACATTCAGTACTTC. It yields the protein CAITTTGLAKNIQYF.

The chain employs TRBV7-9 and TRBJ2-1; D might be TRBD2 (6 bases). Trimming left V 1 base short and J 12 bases short, with 16 bases between. Germline CDR1 and CDR2: SEHNR and FQNEAQ (reference sequence). This CDR3 comprises 14 residues. The DNA for the CDR3 is TGTGCCAGCAGCTTAGAGGTCGCTAGCGTGTGGCAGTTCTTC. It translates to CASSLEVASVWQFF.

A single count supports this clone. The V gene is TRBV28, the J gene TRBJ2-1; 7 nucleotides agree with TRBD2. The trim removed 6 bases at V and 4 bases at J, leaving 6 bases unmatched. The CDR3 loop spans 14 amino acids. Per germline, CDR1 MDHEN and CDR2 SYDVKM. The CDR3 DNA is TGTGCCAGCAGCCTCGGGGGGAATTACAATGAGCAGTTCTTC. Its translation is CASSLGGNYNEQFF.

This rearrangement joins TRBV5-1 to TRBJ1-1, with a tentative D call TRBD1 (5 bases). The CDR3 contains 13 residues. Germline loops: CDR1 SGHRS, CDR2 YFSETQ. Trimming removed 4 bases from V and 5 bases from J, with 12 bases in between. In DNA form, the CDR3 reads TGCGCCAGCAGCCCGGACATGAGAACTGAAGCTTTCTTT. It specifies CASSPDMRTEAFF.

The rearrangement uses TRBV28 and TRBJ2-5; 8 bases are shared with TRBD2. The CDR3 runs 12 residues. From germline, CDR1 is MDHEN and CDR2 SYDVKM. V dropped 8 bases and J dropped 5; count of bases not matched to a gene: 4. CDR3 DNA sequence: TGTGCCAGCTCGGGGGGGCGGGAGACCCAGTACTTC. Amino acids: CASSGGRETQYF.

This chain links TRBV11-3 with TRBJ1-2; possibly TRBD1 for D (5 bases). Trimming took 5 bases from V and 3 from J, leaving 16 bases between them. The CDR3 totals 15 residues. The germline V gene has CDR1 SGHNT and CDR2 YENEEA. CDR3 region: CASSNNDSYDYGYTF. The CDR3 bases are TGTGCCAGCAGCAACAACGACAGTTACGACTATGGCTACACCTTC. Combining the CDR3 with reference TRBV11-3 and TRBJ1-2 gives the whole variable domain EAGVVQSPRYKIIEKKQPVAFWCNPISGHNTLYWYLQNLGQGPELLIRYENEEAVDDSQLPKDRFSAERLKGVDSTLKIQPAELGDSAVYLCASSNNDSYDYGYTFGSGTRLTVV.

The CDR3 is CASRRDLAAGAGTQYF. The CDR3 region has the DNA TGTGCCAGCAGGAGAGACCTAGCGGCCGGGGCGGGGACGCAGTATTTT. The chain recombines TRBV3-1 (or the pseudogene TRBV3-2) with TRBJ2-3; 7 nucleotides agree with TRBD2. Per germline, CDR1 LGHDT and CDR2 YNNKEL (reference sequence). The junction had 18 bases not matched to a gene; V was cut back by 6 bases and J by 9 bases. CDR3 length: 16 amino acids.

This chain links TRBV4-1 with TRBJ2-5; 7 nucleotides agree with TRBD1. CDR1 is MGHRA, CDR2 YSYEKL, per germline. V was pared by 1 base and J by 5 bases, with 4 bases of the junction left unmatched. There are 14 residues in the CDR3. For the CDR3, the DNA is TGCGCCAGCAGCCAAGGACAGGGTCGTGAGACCCAGTACTTC. This sequence encodes CASSQGQGRETQYF.

The CDR3 loop is CASSAHSGLPSGANVLTF. CDR3 DNA: TGTGCCAGCAGCGCTCACTCGGGACTCCCTTCTGGGGCCAACGTCCTGACTTTC. The rearrangement joins TRBV9 to TRBJ2-6, with D perhaps TRBD2 (6 bases). This CDR3 contains 18 residues. Deletions cut 3 bases from V and 1 base from J, with 17 bases between. The V gene's germline CDR1 is SGDLS and CDR2 YYNGEE.

This rearrangement joins TRBV7-9 to TRBJ1-2; no firm D call. Germline V CDR1 and CDR2: SEHNR, FQNEAQ (reference sequence). This CDR3 has 13 residues. Trimming removed 5 bases at V and 3 bases at J, with 10 bases between. The CDR3 bases are TGTGCCAGCAGCCTTACAGTGTACTATGGCTACACCTTC. This encodes CASSLTVYYGYTF. The full variable domain, completed using reference TRBV7-9 and TRBJ1-2, is DTGVSQNPRHKITKRGQNVTFRCDPISEHNRLYWYRQTLGQGPEFLTYFQNEAQLEKSRLLSDRFSAERPKGSFSTLEIQRTEQGDSAMYLCASSLTVYYGYTFGSGTRLTVV.

V is TRBV19 and J is TRBJ1-1; D is unresolved. V was cut by 5 bases and J by 3 bases, with 10 bases left in between. The CDR3 is 13 amino acids. Germline CDR1 is LNHDA and CDR2 is SQIVND (reference sequence). The CDR3 is CASSPPGDTEAFF. CDR3 nucleotides: TGTGCCAGTAGTCCCCCCGGGGACACTGAAGCTTTCTTT.